These 2 T cell receptor beta chains were sequenced from one sample in a study of T cell responses to AZD1222 COVID-19 vaccine. Clones were sequenced by immunoSEQ multiplex PCR, and TCRdb holds only the in-frame ones, with some missing. The record lists about 140,000 clones, of which the ten most abundant hold approximately 2%. The specimen was peripheral blood. The source is an adult in good health.

The rearrangement links TRBV6-1 to TRBJ2-5, with a weak D call TRBD2 (5 bases). The CDR3 has 15 residues. The V gene lost 0 bases and the J gene lost 0 bases, with 8 bases spanning the gap. Germline V gene lookup returns CDR1 MNHNS and CDR2 SASEGT. DNA of the CDR3: TGTGCCAGCAGTGAAGCATCGGGATACCAAGAGACCCAGTACTTC. Translating gives CASSEASGYQETQYF.

The chain links TRBV4-3 to TRBJ1-2; D is unclear. The germline V and J ends were trimmed by 0 bases and 2 bases, with 13 bases remaining between them. The CDR3 totals 16 residues. Looked up from germline, CDR1 is LGHNA and CDR2 is YSLEER. Here the CDR3 reads CASSQDIRERNYGYTF. The CDR3 DNA sequence: TGCGCCAGCAGCCAAGATATCCGCGAACGAAACTATGGCTACACCTTC.